The next 27 T cell receptor beta chains were all read from a single sample in a study of blood T cell repertoires in COVID-19. Clones were sequenced by immunoSEQ multiplex PCR, and TCRdb holds only the in-frame ones, with some missing. The sample carries around 140,000 clones, approximately 83% recorded once. The material sequenced was peripheral blood. The receptor source for this set is a woman between 55 and 75 years old with acute or convalescent COVID-19.

V is TRBV3-1 (or the pseudogene TRBV3-2) and J is TRBJ2-3, with 8 bases identical to TRBD2. The CDR3 is made up of 17 amino acids. Per germline, CDR1 LGHDT and CDR2 YNNKEL (reference sequence). The ends lost 3 bases at V and 0 bases at J; junction bases unmatched: 8. The CDR3 region is CASSQALSGVSTDTQYF. The CDR3 DNA reads TGTGCCAGCAGCCAGGCCCTTAGCGGGGTTAGCACAGATACGCAGTATTTT.

Here the CDR3 DNA reads TGTGCCAGCAGCGAGCTAGCGGGAGAACCCAAGGCCCAGTACTTC. It codes for CASSELAGEPKAQYF. The chain couples TRBV9 to TRBJ2-5; 10 bases match TRBD2. This CDR3 spans 15 amino acids. Germline CDR1 is SGDLS and CDR2 is YYNGEE. Trimming cost V 3 bases and J 9 bases; bases outside gene matches: 11.

This clone was observed a few times. V gene TRBV28 combines with J gene TRBJ2-2; a weak D match, TRBD1 (6 bases). From germline, CDR1 is MDHEN and CDR2 SYDVKM. The germline V and J ends were trimmed by 2 bases and 4 bases, with 17 bases remaining between them. CDR3 size: 17 residues. The CDR3 loop is CASSLVWGRRVTGELFF. CDR3 DNA: TGTGCCAGCAGTTTAGTGTGGGGGCGCCGGGTCACCGGGGAGCTGTTTTTT.

The rearrangement uses TRBV4-1 and TRBJ1-5; D gene uncertain. CDR3 length equals 15 residues. V gave up 1 base and J gave up 4 bases, with 11 bases separating them. Germline V lookup: CDR1 MGHRA, CDR2 YSYEKL. DNA of the CDR3: TGCGCCAGCAGCCAAGTATTCGGGATAAATCAGCCCCAGCATTTT. Translation: CASSQVFGINQPQHF.

The V call is TRBV6-5, the J call TRBJ1-5; 9 bases are shared with TRBD1. CDR1 is MNHEY and CDR2 is SVGAGI in the germline V gene. The CDR3 runs to 15 residues. V was clipped by 6 bases and J by 4 bases; unmatched bases: 7. CDR3 in DNA: TGTGCCAGCAGCGAGGTGGGACAGGGTAATCAGCCCCAGCATTTT. Protein sequence: CASSEVGQGNQPQHF.

A single count supports this clone. The V gene is TRBV7-6, the J gene TRBJ1-2; TRBD1 agrees at 7 bases. The CDR3 spans 15 residues. Trimming at V came to 1 base and at J to 10 bases, leaving 12 bases not matched to a gene. Germline CDR1 reads SGHVS; CDR2 reads FNYEAQ. CDR3 nucleotides: TGTGCCAGCAGCTTAGGAGGGCCAGGGGGGATTTCCTACACCTTC. Translated: CASSLGGPGGISYTF.

V is TRBV5-1 and J is TRBJ2-5; weak D call: TRBD2 (5 bases). CDR3 length: 15 amino acids. Per the germline V gene, CDR1 is SGHRS and CDR2 is YFSETQ. V lost 4 bases and J lost 5, with 18 bases in between. CDR3 DNA sequence: TGCGCCAGCAGCCGGGCGGCCACGAGGGCGGAGACCCAGTACTTC. Residues: CASSRAATRAETQYF. Full variable domain (outside the CDR3, taken from reference TRBV5-1 and TRBJ2-5): KAGVTQTPRYLIKTRGQQVTLSCSPISGHRSVSWYQQTPGQGLQFLFEYFSETQRNKGNFPGRFSGRQFSNSRSEMNVSTLELGDSALYLCASSRAATRAETQYFGPGTRLLVL.

The V and J genes are TRBV7-9 and TRBJ2-7; D possibly corresponds to TRBD1 (6 bases). V lost 2 bases and J 5 bases, leaving 10 bases between the germline ends. CDR1 and CDR2 from the germline V gene are SEHNR and FQNEAQ (reference sequence). The CDR3 sequence is 13 residues long. CDR3 in DNA: TGTGCCAGCAGCTTATCCTCAGGGGACGAGCAGTACTTC. It yields the protein CASSLSSGDEQYF.

This chain uses TRBV5-1 with TRBJ1-2, with 7 positions matching TRBD1. The germline V gene encodes CDR1 SGHRS and CDR2 YFSETQ. Trimming cost V 2 bases and J 3 bases; bases outside gene matches: 1. The CDR3 loop spans 13 amino acids. CDR3 sequence reads: CASSFQGDYGYTF. CDR3 DNA sequence: TGCGCCAGCAGCTTCCAGGGGGACTATGGCTACACCTTC.

The V and J genes are TRBV7-9 and TRBJ2-2, with D unclear. The CDR3 is 14 amino acids. The germline V gene encodes CDR1 SEHNR and CDR2 FQNEAQ (reference sequence). V lost 2 bases, J lost 2 bases, and 6 bases lay in between. The CDR3 sequence is CASSLSKNTGELFF. The CDR3 nucleotides are TGTGCCAGCAGCTTATCCAAAAACACCGGGGAGCTGTTTTTT.

This chain uses TRBV6-2 or TRBV6-3 with TRBJ2-3; 8 nucleotides align to TRBD2. The CDR3 runs 19 residues. The junction had 13 bases not matched to a gene; V was cut back by 1 base and J by 1 base. Germline lookup yields CDR1 MNHEY and CDR2 SVGEGT. In DNA form, the CDR3 reads TGTGCCAGCAGTTACTACTCCGGGAGGGCCTATGTTGGCACAGATACGCAGTATTTT. This translates into CASSYYSGRAYVGTDTQYF.

This sequence joins TRBV6-6 and TRBJ2-5; 9 bases fit TRBD2. The CDR3 sequence is 15 residues long. The germline CDR1 and CDR2 sequences are MNHNY and SVGAGI (reference sequence). J lost 2 bases, V lost 6 bases, and 7 bases had no gene match. CDR3 protein: CASRPTSGSQETQYF. Here the CDR3 DNA reads TGTGCCAGCAGACCGACTAGCGGATCTCAAGAGACCCAGTACTTC.

The CDR3 reads CASSTDRTGEKLFF. Written as DNA, the CDR3 is TGTGCCAGTAGTACGGACAGGACGGGTGAAAAACTGTTTTTT. The V call is TRBV19, the J call TRBJ1-4, with TRBD1 identical over 7 bases. Germline V gene data show CDR1 as LNHDA and CDR2 as SQIVND (reference sequence). The length of the CDR3 is 14 residues. With 4 bases clipped from V and 7 bases from J, the junction kept 6 bases outside the gene matches.

This chain uses TRBV9 with TRBJ2-3; 10 nucleotides match TRBD2. Germline V lookup: CDR1 SGDLS, CDR2 YYNGEE. V lost 4 bases and J lost 4; bases outside the gene matches: 6. The CDR3 sequence is 15 residues long. CDR3 DNA: TGTGCCAGCAGCCCAAGCGGGAGGGCCGCAGATACGCAGTATTTT. This translates into CASSPSGRAADTQYF. Full variable domain (outside the CDR3, taken from reference TRBV9 and TRBJ2-3): DSGVTQTPKHLITATGQRVTLRCSPRSGDLSVYWYQQSLDQGLQFLIQYYNGEERAKGNILERFSAQQFPDLHSELNLSSLELGDSALYFCASSPSGRAADTQYFGPGTRLTVL.

This sequence joins TRBV19 and TRBJ1-1; D remains ambiguous. Germline values: CDR1 LNHDA, CDR2 SQIVND (reference sequence). The V gene lost 4 bases and the J gene lost 1 base, with 10 bases spanning the gap. The CDR3 contains 14 residues. The CDR3 region has the DNA TGTGCCAGTAGTAGTTACACGGGGAACACTGAAGCTTTCTTT. Protein product: CASSSYTGNTEAFF.

The chain combines TRBV29-1 with TRBJ1-1; TRBD1 agrees at 11 bases. Germline CDR1 is SQVTM and CDR2 is ANQGSEA. The V segment lost 4 bases and the J segment 4 bases; nucleotides outside the gene matches: 5. The CDR3 is made up of 14 amino acids. The CDR3 DNA follows: TGCAGCGTTGGGCCGGGGACAGGGGGCACTGAAGCTTTCTTT. Its translation is CSVGPGTGGTEAFF.

The chain is built from TRBV6-5 and TRBJ2-7; perhaps TRBD2 as D (6 bases). The CDR3 runs to 15 residues. The V gene lost 1 base and the J gene lost 0 bases, with 10 bases spanning the gap. CDR1 MNHEY and CDR2 SVGAGI come from the germline V gene. CDR3 loop: CASSYYRGSSYEQYF. In nucleotides, the CDR3 is TGTGCCAGCAGTTACTACCGGGGGAGCTCCTACGAGCAGTACTTC.

This rearrangement joins TRBV4-3 to TRBJ2-5; 7 nucleotides line up with TRBD2. Looked up from germline, CDR1 is LGHNA and CDR2 is YSLEER. The CDR3 has 15 amino acids. With V trimmed by 4 bases and J by 1 base, 6 bases remained unmatched. The DNA for the CDR3 is TGCGCCAGCAGCCCTCAAGCGGGGACCCAAGAGACCCAGTACTTC. It yields the protein CASSPQAGTQETQYF.

V gene TRBV29-1 combines with J gene TRBJ2-1; TRBD2 agrees at 9 bases. With V trimmed by 2 bases and J by 9 bases, 8 bases remained unmatched. This CDR3 has 14 amino acids. The germline V gene encodes CDR1 SQVTM and CDR2 ANQGSEA. This chain's CDR3 is CSVEPGTSHGEQFF. CDR3 coding DNA: TGCAGCGTTGAACCAGGGACTAGCCACGGTGAGCAGTTCTTC.

The V and J genes are TRBV28 and TRBJ2-1; 8 nucleotides line up with TRBD2. This CDR3 has 17 residues. CDR1 and CDR2 (germline): MDHEN, SYDVKM. The J segment lost 6 bases and the V segment lost 5 bases, leaving 15 bases of the junction unmatched. CDR3 DNA: TGTGCCAGCAGTCCCGGACTAGCACTAGGTATGTTCAATGAGCAGTTCTTC. This encodes CASSPGLALGMFNEQFF.

This rearrangement joins TRBV5-4 to TRBJ2-5; 7 positions match TRBD2. CDR3 size: 16 residues. CDR1 is SGHNT and CDR2 is YYREEE in the germline V gene (reference sequence). Trimming at V came to 0 bases and at J to 3 bases, leaving 8 bases not matched to a gene. CDR3: CASSLASGPQEETQYF. CDR3 bases: TGTGCCAGCAGCTTGGCTAGCGGTCCCCAAGAAGAGACCCAGTACTTC.

This clone was observed a few times. The CDR3 here is CASTARDSYNEQFF. The CDR3 DNA reads as TGTGCCAGCACCGCGCGGGACAGCTACAATGAGCAGTTCTTC. The chain couples TRBV2 to TRBJ2-1; D may be TRBD1 (7 bases). Germline V CDR1 and CDR2: SNHLY, FYNNEI. V lost 7 bases and J 3 bases, leaving 13 bases between the germline ends. The CDR3 totals 14 residues.

This clone was seen a handful of times. The chain combines TRBV28 with TRBJ1-1, with a possible D match to TRBD1 (5 bases). The V gene lost 9 bases and the J gene lost 4 bases, with 15 bases spanning the gap. This CDR3 is built from 13 residues. Per the germline V gene, CDR1 is MDHEN and CDR2 is SYDVKM. CDR3 amino acids: CASLLGGFTEAFF. CDR3 sequence (DNA): TGTGCCAGTCTCCTGGGGGGTTTCACTGAAGCTTTCTTT.

The rearrangement joins TRBV19 to TRBJ2-1, with TRBD2 matching 9 bases. The CDR3 has 19 residues. The germline V gene has CDR1 LNHDA and CDR2 SQIVND (reference sequence). V lost 5 bases and J lost 0; bases outside the gene matches: 14. The CDR3 sequence is CASSPRASGTLSSYNEQFF. In DNA, the CDR3 is TGTGCCAGTAGTCCACGGGCTAGCGGGACCTTAAGCTCCTACAATGAGCAGTTCTTC.

The chain carries TRBV11-2 and TRBJ2-3; 7 bases align to TRBD2. V was clipped by 4 bases and J by 0 bases; unmatched bases: 4. The CDR3 extends over 15 amino acids. In germline, CDR1 is SGHAT, CDR2 FQNNGV. The CDR3 DNA follows: TGTGCCAGCAGCTACCGGGACTACAGCACAGATACGCAGTATTTT. Protein sequence: CASSYRDYSTDTQYF.

The chain is built from TRBV3-1 (or the pseudogene TRBV3-2) and TRBJ2-1, with 7 nucleotides matching TRBD1. This CDR3 is 13 amino acids long. Germline CDR1 reads LGHDT; CDR2 reads YNNKEL (reference sequence). V gave up 5 bases and J gave up 7 bases; unmatched junction bases: 5. The CDR3 nucleotides read TGTGCCAGCAGCTTTCTACAGGGGAATGAGCAGTTCTTC. Its protein product is CASSFLQGNEQFF.

The chain uses TRBV5-4 and TRBJ2-7; D gene uncertain. Germline values: CDR1 SGHNT, CDR2 YYREEE (reference sequence). This CDR3 has 13 amino acids. V was clipped by 0 bases and J by 3 bases, with 7 bases between them. CDR3 coding DNA: TGTGCCAGCAGCTTGGAAACAAACTACGAGCAGTACTTC. Amino acids: CASSLETNYEQYF.